This T cell receptor (beta chain) was identified during a study of cytomegalovirus exposure and HLA in healthy donors. The CDR3 spans 13 residues. The germline CDR1 and CDR2 sequences are MNHEY and SMNVEV (reference sequence). V lost 3 bases and J lost 2, with 8 bases in between. PCR primers comprised 60 Vbeta and 13 Jbeta primers. Data came from immunoSEQ multiplex PCR; TCRdb stores just in-frame clones and leaves some out. The sample lists 150,000 to 200,000 clones, approximately 88% occurring once. V is TRBV27 and J is TRBJ2-7; D gene unclear. Sequencing used PBMCs. The TCR was taken from a man between 25 and 39 years old in good health and CMV-seronegative. The CDR3 here is CASSFIGAYEQYF. As DNA, the CDR3 is TGTGCCAGCAGTTTCATTGGAGCCTACGAGCAGTACTTC.